The 20 T cell receptor beta chains listed next were all sequenced from one sample in a study of T cell clonotyping in hematopoietic cell transplantation. Assay used: immunoSEQ multiplex PCR; TCRdb lists only in-frame clones, some missing. The table shows 6,000 or so clones, with 85% to 90% occurring only once. The starting material was peripheral blood mononuclear cells, obtained 100 days after allogeneic stem cell transplant. These receptors were obtained from a female patient between 35 and 55 years old who had an allogeneic stem cell transplant from a related donor, so the T cells may come from the graft donor. Some clones in this sample may be carry-over from other donors' samples.

This clone was recorded a few times. This sequence joins TRBV6-1 and TRBJ1-1; 11 positions agree with TRBD1. The germline V gene encodes CDR1 MNHNS and CDR2 SASEGT. The CDR3 is made up of 15 amino acids. V was pared by 6 bases and J by 1 base, with 4 bases of the junction left unmatched. CDR3 in amino acids: CASRDRGRGNTEAFF. DNA of the CDR3: TGTGCCAGCAGGGACAGGGGGCGAGGGAACACTGAAGCTTTCTTT.

The chain employs TRBV13 and TRBJ2-2, with no clear D. Trimming left V 1 base short and J 7 bases short, with 10 bases between. The CDR3 consists of 14 residues. CDR1 is PRHDT, CDR2 FYEKMQ, per germline (reference sequence). The CDR3 sequence is CASSLEGTGGELFF. The DNA for the CDR3 is TGTGCCAGCAGCTTAGAAGGTACCGGCGGGGAGCTGTTTTTT. Variable domain in full (rest from reference TRBV13 and TRBJ2-2): AAGVIQSPRHLIKEKRETATLKCYPIPRHDTVYWYQQGPGQDPQFLISFYEKMQSDKGSIPDRFSAQQFSDYHSELNMSSLELGDSALYFCASSLEGTGGELFFGEGSRLTVL.

V is TRBV5-1 and J is TRBJ2-1; weak D call: TRBD2 (7 bases). CDR1 is SGHRS and CDR2 is YFSETQ in the germline V gene. V dropped 2 bases and J dropped 5 bases, with 17 bases sitting between them. The CDR3 has 16 residues. The CDR3 DNA follows: TGCGCCAGCAGCTTCCACGGGGCGGGGGCTGACAATGAGCAGTTCTTC. Protein sequence: CASSFHGAGADNEQFF. The whole variable domain, filled in from reference TRBV5-1 and TRBJ2-1, reads KAGVTQTPRYLIKTRGQQVTLSCSPISGHRSVSWYQQTPGQGLQFLFEYFSETQRNKGNFPGRFSGRQFSNSRSEMNVSTLELGDSALYLCASSFHGAGADNEQFFGPGTRLTVL.

The V call is TRBV7-3, the J call TRBJ2-1, with 12 bases lining up with TRBD2. The CDR3 is 16 amino acids. V shed 5 bases, J shed 6 bases, and the junction held 8 bases outside the gene matches. Germline V CDR1 and CDR2: SGHTA, FQGTGA. The CDR3 region is CASSPGTSGRSNEQFF. CDR3 DNA: TGTGCCAGCAGCCCTGGGACTAGCGGGCGTTCCAATGAGCAGTTCTTC.

The chain links TRBV5-6 to TRBJ1-1; D remains ambiguous. The CDR3 consists of 13 residues. Germline V lookup: CDR1 SGHDT, CDR2 YYEEEE. Trimming cost V 2 bases and J 4 bases, with 9 bases left between them. The CDR3 DNA sequence: TGTGCCAGCAGCTTACTAGATGGCACTGAAGCTTTCTTT. It translates to CASSLLDGTEAFF.

V is TRBV5-1 and J is TRBJ2-5; D perhaps matches TRBD1 (6 bases). The V and J ends lost 1 base and 5 bases respectively, with 12 bases between them. The CDR3 consists of 14 residues. Germline loops: CDR1 SGHRS, CDR2 YFSETQ. CDR3 bases: TGCGCCAGCAGCTTGAACAGGGCTTGGGAGACCCAGTACTTC. Translation gives CASSLNRAWETQYF.

The chain combines TRBV28 with TRBJ2-7, with D possibly being TRBD2 (6 bases). The V gene lost 4 bases and the J gene lost 0 bases, with 16 bases spanning the gap. Germline V gene data show CDR1 as MDHEN and CDR2 as SYDVKM. CDR3 length: 16 amino acids. This chain's CDR3 is CASSSRTITPSYEQYF. CDR3 bases: TGTGCCAGCAGTTCACGGACTATTACTCCCTCCTACGAGCAGTACTTC.

The rearrangement uses TRBV29-1 and TRBJ1-5; D may be TRBD1 (5 bases). This CDR3 has 12 residues. Germline CDR1 and CDR2: SQVTM and ANQGSEA. V was shortened by 4 bases and J by 5 bases, with 9 bases between the two germline ends. The CDR3 DNA is TGCAGCGTTGCAGGGCTGGATCAGCCCCAGCATTTT. Translated: CSVAGLDQPQHF. The full variable domain, with the rest looked up from reference TRBV29-1 and TRBJ1-5, is SAVISQKPSRDICQRGTSLTIQCQVDSQVTMMFWYRQQPGQSLTLIATANQGSEATYESGFVIDKFPISRPNLTFSTLTVSNMSPEDSSIYLCSVAGLDQPQHFGDGTRLSIL.

V gene TRBV9 combines with J gene TRBJ2-1, with 7 bases lining up with TRBD2. Germline loops: CDR1 SGDLS, CDR2 YYNGEE. V lost 3 bases to trimming and J lost 4 bases; unmatched junction nucleotides: 7. This CDR3 spans 15 amino acids. The CDR3 protein is CASSAASGLYNEQFF. Written as DNA, the CDR3 is TGTGCCAGCAGCGCGGCTAGCGGACTTTACAATGAGCAGTTCTTC.

The chain links TRBV29-1 to TRBJ2-7; a weak D match, TRBD1 (6 bases). Trimming left V 4 bases short and J 6 bases short, with 19 bases between. The germline V gene has CDR1 SQVTM and CDR2 ANQGSEA. This CDR3 spans 14 amino acids. The CDR3 spells CSVVGRGPYSEQYF. The CDR3 DNA is TGCAGCGTTGTAGGCAGGGGACCTTATAGCGAGCAGTACTTC.

The rearrangement links TRBV11-3 to TRBJ1-2; tentatively, D is TRBD1 (5 bases). V gave up 1 base and J gave up 2 bases, with 14 bases separating them. The CDR3 is made up of 16 amino acids. The germline CDR1 and CDR2 sequences are SGHNT and YENEEA. This CDR3 reads CASSLGPSGDNYGYTF. For the CDR3, the DNA is TGTGCCAGCAGCTTAGGGCCCTCCGGGGACAACTATGGCTACACCTTC.

The V gene is TRBV19, the J gene TRBJ2-5, with D possibly being TRBD2 (6 bases). The CDR3 spans 15 residues. V lost 4 bases to trimming and J lost 5 bases, with 17 bases between them. Germline CDR1 is LNHDA and CDR2 is SQIVND (reference sequence). CDR3 protein: CASSSLGAGSETQYF. CDR3 nucleotides: TGTGCCAGTAGTAGCCTCGGGGCGGGATCGGAGACCCAGTACTTC. The complete variable domain, with remaining parts taken from reference TRBV19 and TRBJ2-5, reads DGGITQSPKYLFRKEGQNVTLSCEQNLNHDAMYWYRQDPGQGLRLIYYSQIVNDFQKGDIAEGYSVSREKKESFPLTVTSAQKNPTAFYLCASSSLGAGSETQYFGPGTRLLVL.

This sequence joins TRBV4-3 and TRBJ2-3; D is unclear. Between the trimmed V and J ends, which lost 1 base and 8 bases, there was a span of 10 bases. The CDR3 consists of 13 residues. Germline CDR1 and CDR2: LGHNA and YSLEER. The CDR3 protein is CASSQVRESTQYF. CDR3 nucleotides: TGCGCCAGCAGCCAAGTCCGTGAAAGTACGCAGTATTTT.

Of note for this clone: The junction differs from germline at one of its ends, possibly a read error. The V call is TRBV14, the J call TRBJ2-5; TRBD2 might be the D (6 bases). This CDR3 spans 12 amino acids. The V gene's germline CDR1 is SGHDN and CDR2 FVKESK. The DNA of the CDR3 is TGTGCCAGCAGCGCGCGTGGACTAACCCTTCACTTC. Its protein product is CASSARGLTLHF.

The rearrangement joins TRBV19 to TRBJ1-5; TRBD1 matches at 9 bases. Germline V CDR1 and CDR2: LNHDA, SQIVND (reference sequence). The CDR3 has 16 amino acids. J was trimmed by 1 base and V by 3 bases; bases with no gene match: 4. This CDR3 reads CASSILDRGSNQPQHF. The CDR3 nucleotides are TGTGCCAGTAGTATCCTGGACAGGGGCAGCAATCAGCCCCAGCATTTT.

The rearrangement joins TRBV5-1 to TRBJ1-3; 10 bases align to TRBD1. Germline trimming cut 6 bases from V and 4 bases from J; bases unmatched to any gene: 7. This CDR3 region has 15 residues. Germline assignment: CDR1 SGHRS and CDR2 YFSETQ. The chain's CDR3 is CASKQGQGVGNTIYF. CDR3 DNA: TGCGCCAGCAAGCAAGGACAGGGGGTCGGAAACACCATATATTTT.

This sequence joins TRBV14 and TRBJ1-2; 9 nucleotides match TRBD1. The CDR3 loop spans 14 amino acids. V lost 2 bases to trimming and J lost 6 bases; unmatched junction nucleotides: 4. The germline V gene encodes CDR1 SGHDN and CDR2 FVKESK. The CDR3 here is CASSQRNRGHGYTF. CDR3 bases: TGTGCCAGCAGCCAACGAAACAGGGGGCATGGCTACACCTTC.

V is TRBV30 and J is TRBJ2-2, with 8 nucleotides matching TRBD1. V was pared by 2 bases and J by 3 bases, with 5 bases of the junction left unmatched. Germline loops: CDR1 GTSNPN, CDR2 SVGIG (reference sequence). The CDR3 loop spans 15 amino acids. CDR3 nucleotide sequence: TGTGCCTGGAGTTTTCCGGGACAGGACACCGGGGAGCTGTTTTTT. Residues: CAWSFPGQDTGELFF.

This chain connects TRBV6-4 to TRBJ1-5, with D perhaps matching TRBD1 (5 bases). CDR3 length equals 18 residues. V dropped 2 bases and J dropped 0 bases, with 17 bases sitting between them. Per the germline V gene, CDR1 is MRHNA and CDR2 is SNTAGT. CDR3: CASSDIRGQGNSNQPQHF. The DNA for the CDR3 is TGTGCCAGCAGTGACATTCGAGGGCAGGGCAATAGCAATCAGCCCCAGCATTTT.

The chain carries TRBV7-9 and TRBJ2-7, with 9 bases aligning to TRBD2. CDR3 size: 11 residues. V lost 7 bases, J lost 10 bases, and 5 bases stayed unmatched. CDR1 is SEHNR, CDR2 FQNEAQ, per germline (reference sequence). The CDR3 spells CASKLAGVQYF. The CDR3 nucleotides are TGTGCCAGCAAATTAGCGGGAGTACAGTACTTC. Full variable domain (rest looked up from reference TRBV7-9 and TRBJ2-7): DTGVSQNPRHKITKRGQNVTFRCDPISEHNRLYWYRQTLGQGPEFLTYFQNEAQLEKSRLLSDRFSAERPKGSFSTLEIQRTEQGDSAMYLCASKLAGVQYFGPGTRLTVT.